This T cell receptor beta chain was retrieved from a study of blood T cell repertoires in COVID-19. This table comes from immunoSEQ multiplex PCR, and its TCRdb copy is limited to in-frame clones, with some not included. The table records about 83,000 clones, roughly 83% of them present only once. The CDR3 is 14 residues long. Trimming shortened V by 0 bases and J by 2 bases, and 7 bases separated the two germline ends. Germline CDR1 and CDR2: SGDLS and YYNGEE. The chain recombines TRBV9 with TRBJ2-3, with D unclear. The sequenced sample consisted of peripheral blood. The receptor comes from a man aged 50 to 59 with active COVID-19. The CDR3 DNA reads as TGTGCCAGCAGCGTAGAACTCCCCACAGATACGCAGTATTTT. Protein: CASSVELPTDTQYF.